Listed below are T cell receptor beta chains from one sample, sequenced in a study of PD-L1 blockade in urothelial cancer. Sequencing was performed with immunoSEQ multiplex PCR; in TCRdb, only in-frame clones are kept and a portion is missing. The data show about 30,000 clones, with about 89% seen just once and about 7.8% held by the top ten. Sequenced here: PBMCs, sampled around atezolizumab (anti-PD-L1) treatment. Receptors were obtained from a man aged 80 or over with urothelial cancer. Each CDR3 is given with its conserved first and last residue. D genes are given only for firm matches. The listing skips clone size in some rows; elsewhere it reads once, few, many or a size class.

TRBJ2-1	.	TRBV7-9	.	CASTAIRGRAYNEQFF	TGTGCCAGCACCGCGATTCGGGGTAGGGCCTACAATGAGCAGTTCTTC
TRBJ2-6	.	TRBV5-6	.	CASSSLRGAVVSGANVLTF	TGTGCCAGCAGCTCCCTCAGGGGGGCGGTCGTCTCTGGGGCCAACGTCCTGACTTTC
TRBJ1-2	.	TRBV5-1	.	CASSAGQPNYGYTF	TGCGCCAGCAGCGCCGGACAGCCTAACTATGGCTACACCTTC
TRBJ1-1	.	TRBV10-1	.	CASSPHPGAEAFF	TGCGCCAGCAGTCCCCATCCGGGAGCCGAAGCTTTCTTT
TRBJ1-5	.	TRBV6-1	TRBD1	CASSEVGQSGNQPQHF	TGTGCCAGCAGTGAAGTGGGACAGTCCGGGAATCAGCCCCAGCATTTT
TRBJ2-7	.	TRBV18	TRBD1	CASSITATTGAYEQYF	TGTGCCAGCTCAATAACCGCGACGACAGGGGCCTACGAGCAGTACTTC
TRBJ1-2	.	TRBV19	.	CASSMSLAGYTF	TGTGCCAGTAGTATGTCGCTGGCTGGCTACACCTTC
TRBJ2-1	few	TRBV15	TRBD2	CATSRGGRTYNEQFF	TGTGCCACCAGCAGAGGCGGGAGGACCTACAATGAGCAGTTCTTC
TRBJ2-5	.	TRBV9	TRBD1	CASSVGGDRIQETQYF	TGTGCCAGCAGCGTAGGTGGGGACAGAATTCAAGAGACCCAGTACTTC
TRBJ2-7	.	TRBV2	TRBD1	CASRNTGGEQYF	TGTGCCAGCAGGAATACAGGGGGGGAGCAGTACTTC
TRBJ2-1	.	TRBV27	TRBD1	CASSDRDPSYNEQFF	TGTGCCAGCAGTGACAGGGACCCCTCCTACAATGAGCAGTTCTTC
TRBJ2-3	.	TRBV11-2	TRBD1	CASSLEPGGWSDTQYF	TGTGCCAGCAGCTTGGAGCCAGGGGGCTGGTCAGATACGCAGTATTTT
TRBJ1-3	.	TRBV7-8	TRBD1	CASSLFGTDSMTGNTIYF	TGTGCCAGCAGCCTTTTTGGGACAGACTCTATGACTGGAAACACCATATATTTT
TRBJ1-1	.	TRBV11-2	.	CASSPRRGNTEAFF	TGTGCCAGCAGCCCTCGGCGGGGGAACACTGAAGCTTTCTTT
TRBJ1-5	few	TRBV28	.	CASSSTGQINQPQHF	TGTGCCAGCAGTTCAACCGGACAGATCAATCAGCCCCAGCATTTT
TRBJ2-6	.	TRBV5-1	TRBD1	CASSLGGTGADGANVLTF	TGCGCCAGCAGCTTGGGAGGGACAGGTGCTGATGGGGCCAACGTCCTGACTTTC
TRBJ1-5	.	TRBV6-6	TRBD1	CASSYSGQGGNQPQHF	TGTGCCAGCAGTTACTCCGGACAGGGTGGCAATCAGCCCCAGCATTTT
TRBJ2-7	.	TRBV13	.	CASSLNRISYEQYF	TGTGCCAGCAGCTTAAACAGGATCTCCTACGAGCAGTACTTC
TRBJ1-2	.	TRBV5-6	.	CASSQTGVNYGYTF	TGTGCCAGCAGCCAAACAGGAGTTAACTATGGCTACACCTTC
TRBJ2-1	once	TRBV30	TRBD2	CAWSGGSQQASEQFF	TGTGCCTGGAGTGGCGGGAGCCAACAGGCCAGTGAGCAGTTCTTC
TRBJ1-1	few	TRBV28	TRBD1	CASSSFDRAGTEAFF	TGTGCCAGCAGTTCCTTTGACAGGGCGGGCACTGAAGCTTTCTTT
TRBJ2-7	.	TRBV6-5	.	CASSYARALEQYF	TGTGCCAGCAGTTACGCCAGGGCCCTCGAGCAGTACTTC
TRBJ2-2	.	TRBV5-4	TRBD1	CASSLLDRAGGELFF	TGTGCCAGCAGCTTACTCGACAGGGCGGGCGGGGAGCTGTTTTTT
TRBJ2-4	.	TRBV11-3	.	CASSLGRPGDKNIQYF	TGTGCCAGCAGCTTAGGTCGGCCGGGGGACAAAAACATTCAGTACTTC
TRBJ2-1	.	TRBV10-3	.	CAISVARGGYNEQFF	TGTGCCATCAGTGTTGCTAGGGGAGGTTACAATGAGCAGTTCTTC
TRBJ1-1	.	TRBV18	TRBD1	CASSALTGENTEAFF	TGTGCCAGCTCGGCCCTGACAGGGGAGAACACTGAAGCTTTCTTT
TRBJ1-5	few	TRBV18	TRBD1	CASSPDRGGNQPQHF	TGTGCCAGCTCACCTGACAGGGGCGGCAATCAGCCCCAGCATTTT
TRBJ1-5	few	TRBV10-1	.	CASSDGPQPQHF	TGCGCCAGCAGTGATGGGCCCCAGCCCCAGCATTTT
TRBJ1-1	once	TRBV2	TRBD1	CASSRDRVPLSTEAFF	TGTGCCAGCAGCAGGGACAGGGTTCCCCTATCCACTGAAGCTTTCTTT
TRBJ2-7	once	TRBV5-1	.	CASSSPGTREQYF	TGCGCCAGCAGCTCCCCCGGGACTCGCGAGCAGTACTTC
TRBJ2-7	.	TRBV28	TRBD2	CASSTVSGRGSYEQYF	TGTGCCAGCAGTACCGTTAGCGGGAGAGGGAGCTACGAGCAGTACTTC
TRBJ2-2	.	TRBV25-1	.	CASSPGSVTGELFF	TGTGCCAGCAGTCCAGGGTCGGTCACCGGGGAGCTGTTTTTT
TRBJ2-1	.	TRBV15	.	CATSRERLGANEQFF	TGTGCCACCAGCAGAGAAAGGCTGGGGGCCAATGAGCAGTTCTTC
TRBJ2-5	.	TRBV5-1	TRBD2	CASSLLGAGGPSGMETQYF	TGCGCCAGCAGCTTGTTAGGAGCGGGAGGGCCGTCCGGGATGGAGACCCAGTACTTC
TRBJ1-2	once	TRBV19	TRBD1	CASTPDRERGYTF	TGTGCCAGTACCCCGGACAGGGAACGTGGCTACACCTTC
TRBJ1-1	.	TRBV5-6	TRBD1	CASSLGQGGRGAFF	TGTGCCAGCAGCTTGGGACAGGGGGGACGTGGAGCTTTCTTT
TRBJ2-1	.	TRBV4-1	TRBD2	CASSQPGGKTSGSRSSYNEQFF	TGCGCCAGCAGCCAACCGGGTGGGAAGACTAGCGGGAGTCGGAGCTCCTACAATGAGCAGTTCTTC
TRBJ1-2	.	TRBV7-2	.	CASSSGENYGYTF	TGTGCCAGCAGCTCAGGGGAGAACTATGGCTACACCTTC
TRBJ2-4	.	TRBV19	TRBD2	CATTSGALAKNIQYF	TGTGCCACTACTAGCGGAGCTCTAGCCAAAAACATTCAGTACTTC
TRBJ2-3	once	TRBV19	TRBD2	CASSKASGRAMADTQYF	TGTGCCAGTAGTAAGGCTAGCGGGAGGGCCATGGCAGATACGCAGTATTTT
TRBJ1-5	.	TRBV7-6	.	CASSAGPGSNQPQHF	TGTGCCAGCAGTGCAGGCCCAGGGAGCAATCAGCCCCAGCATTTT
TRBJ2-5	.	TRBV7-9	.	CASSLAGVGETQYF	TGTGCCAGCAGCTTAGCAGGGGTTGGAGAGACCCAGTACTTC
TRBJ2-3	.	TRBV28	.	CASSFLSGGTGTDTQYF	TGTGCCAGCAGTTTTCTCTCCGGCGGGACGGGCACAGATACGCAGTATTTT
TRBJ2-3	.	TRBV28	TRBD2	CASKGGGPDTQYF	TGTGCCAGCAAAGGCGGGGGGCCGGATACGCAGTATTTT
TRBJ2-1	once	TRBV4-3	TRBD1	CASSLDRVFEQFF	TGCGCCAGCAGCCTAGACAGGGTTTTTGAGCAGTTCTTC
TRBJ2-7	.	TRBV29-1	TRBD2	CSVSTSGRAGSIYEQYF	TGCAGCGTTTCGACTAGCGGGAGGGCAGGGTCCATATACGAGCAGTACTTC
TRBJ1-1	.	TRBV6-6	.	CASSYSSGYTEAFF	TGTGCCAGCAGTTACTCTAGCGGTTACACTGAAGCTTTCTTT
TRBJ2-1	.	TRBV5-5	TRBD2	CASSVTGLALYNEQFF	TGTGCCAGCAGCGTTACGGGACTAGCGTTGTACAATGAGCAGTTCTTC
TRBJ2-1	.	TRBV5-1	TRBD2	CASSPGLAGVDEQFF	TGCGCCAGCAGCCCGGGACTAGCGGGAGTGGATGAGCAGTTCTTC
TRBJ2-5	.	TRBV5-1	TRBD1	CASSLGRTGGQETQYF	TGCGCCAGCAGCTTGGGCCGGACAGGGGGCCAAGAGACCCAGTACTTC